The entry below gives a single T cell receptor beta chain sequence along with its context. The antigen this receptor binds is unknown. Base-call qualities are not available, and no considerably larger clone is one nucleotide away. The data stem from a study of blood T cell repertoires in COVID-19 (dated by TCRdb to 2018 to 2020). With respect to the entire study: Collaborator samples came from the United States, Italy and Spain and covered acute and convalescent phases of COVID-19. The material from the prospective study consisted of cDNA or gDNA derived from T cells, B-cell-depleted T cells, or PBMCs. A freely available public database, intended as a resource for researchers studying the immune response to SARS-CoV-2, is where the repertoires were released. The dataset comprised deeply sampled blood TCRbeta repertoires from subjects exposed to, actively infected with, or recovered from COVID-19. Where available, HLA class I and class II types were obtained from metadata supplied by the sample provider rather than from assay-based typing. Sample metadata almost always included a de-identified subject ID, COVID-19 status, age in years and sex. Samples were obtained from the ongoing ImmuneRACE study (first 160 participants) and from approximately 1,200 subjects provided by 6 global collaborators.

Each collaborating institution followed its own protocols to collect whole blood in K2EDTA tubes. For TCRbeta analysis, collaborators shipped samples in one of three forms: frozen whole blood, isolated PBMCs, or DNA extracted from either of those sample types. Findings and caveats that apply to the study as a whole: How much clinical and demographic metadata was included differed by source and by participant, and the metadata was provided uncurated.

As encoded in the germline V gene, CDR1 is MNHNS while CDR2 is SASEGT. Taken from cysteine to phenylalanine, the CDR3 has 13 residues. This entry keeps only the CDR3 DNA: 39 bases, framed from base 1. Trimming at the junction amounts to 0 bases on V and 3 bases on J, and the germline ends lie 5 bases apart. TCRbeta CDR3 regions were amplified from genomic DNA by means of the immunoSEQ Assay, a bias-controlled multiplex PCR. On the study's bioinformatics: The number of nucleated cells in each sample was estimated from the amplification of reference gene primers within the assay. To quantify the absolute abundance of each unique TCRbeta CDR3 rearrangement, sequence reads were collapsed and filtered. For each sample, productive Simpson clonality was calculated as the square root of Simpson's diversity index over productive rearrangements. This is the immuneACCESS table as TCRdb keeps it, with only in-frame sequences that have V and J called. A part of the clones is gone; compared with another copy, unresolved V genes explain less than half, and the rest is unexplained. Clonal size and the V and J genes are those of that table, whereas D and trimming came from the DNA. The sample has 200,000 to 300,000 clones on record, around 83% of them singletons. Over 10% of the sample belongs to the ten largest clones.

The chain is encoded by TRBV6-1 joined to TRBJ1-1, with no confidently assigned D gene. The sequencing input was peripheral blood. The clonotype was recovered from an older woman with active or convalescent COVID-19. The bases are TGTGCCAGCAGTGAAGCGCGGTACACTGAAGCTTTCTTT. The encoded protein is CASSEARYTEAFF.